This TCR beta chain originates from a study of CD8 T cells in Susac syndrome. Study results and caveats: The authors acknowledged that their TCR sequencing and HLA analysis involved a relatively small number of individuals.

Roughly 0.45 to 1 ug RNA was reverse transcribed with random hexamers. With immunoSEQ multiplex PCR, TCR beta CDR3 was amplified across 54 Vbeta and 13 Jbeta. MiXCR, applied by TCRdb to the immunoSEQ multiplex PCR reads, yields one record per CDR3 protein. The table shows 120,000 to 150,000 distinct CDR3 sequences, with 94% occurring only once. Peripheral blood CD8+ and CD4+ T cells were profiled by TCR beta sequencing. TEMRA cells were enriched by FACS, and CD4+ and CD8+ T cells were negatively isolated. The length of the CDR3 is 13 residues. The V end lost 6 bases, the J end lost 4 bases, and 11 bases lay between the germline ends. The germline gives CDR1 LNHDA, CDR2 SQIVND (reference sequence). Comment on this clonotype: The antigen remains unidentified.

Input material: CD8+ T cells from PBMCs. This sequence originates from a human donor in good health. The chain uses TRBV19 and TRBJ2-3; the D is unclear. The CDR3 spells CASRGSVADTQYF. Written as DNA, the CDR3 is TGTGCCAGTAGGGGCTCTGTGGCAGATACGCAGTATTTT.